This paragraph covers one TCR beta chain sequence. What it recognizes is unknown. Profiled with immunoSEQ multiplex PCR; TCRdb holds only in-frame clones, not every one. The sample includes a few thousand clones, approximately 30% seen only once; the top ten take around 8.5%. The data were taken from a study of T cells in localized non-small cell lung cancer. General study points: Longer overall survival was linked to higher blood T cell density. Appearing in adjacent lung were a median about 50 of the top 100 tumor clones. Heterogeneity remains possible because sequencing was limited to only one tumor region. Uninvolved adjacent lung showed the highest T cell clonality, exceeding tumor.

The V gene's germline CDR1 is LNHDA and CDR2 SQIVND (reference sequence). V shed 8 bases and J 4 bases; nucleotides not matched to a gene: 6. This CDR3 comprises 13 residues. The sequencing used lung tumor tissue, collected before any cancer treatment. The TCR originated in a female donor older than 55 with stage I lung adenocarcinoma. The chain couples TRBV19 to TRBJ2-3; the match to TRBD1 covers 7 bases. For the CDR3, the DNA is TGTGCCAGTTCGACAGGGCTCGCAGATACGCAGTATTTT. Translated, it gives CASSTGLADTQYF.